The 24 T cell receptor beta chains given below trace back to one sample, sequenced in a study of OX40 agonist ivuxolimab in advanced cancers. Profiled with immunoSEQ multiplex PCR; TCRdb holds only in-frame clones, not every one. The sample includes 85,000 to 120,000 clones, just over 90% of them seen just once. This specimen was CD4+ or CD8+ T cells sorted from blood, taken in a trial of the OX40 agonist ivuxolimab. The receptors originated from an adult with an advanced solid tumor such as melanoma, head and neck, liver or kidney cancer.

The CDR3 sequence is CASSPPGRSRDQPQHF. CDR3 DNA sequence: TGTGCCAGCTCACCACCCGGGCGAAGTAGAGATCAGCCCCAGCATTTT. This chain uses TRBV18 with TRBJ1-5; D is ambiguous. The V gene's germline CDR1 is KGHSH and CDR2 LQKENI. The CDR3 loop spans 16 amino acids. V lost 0 bases and J 5 bases, leaving 14 bases between the germline ends.

This chain uses TRBV7-2 with TRBJ2-1; 7 nucleotides match TRBD2. Germline values: CDR1 SGHTA, CDR2 FQGNSA. V was pared by 1 base and J by 3 bases, with 3 bases of the junction left unmatched. The CDR3 sequence is 15 residues long. CDR3 nucleotides: TGTGCCAGCAGCTTAGAGCGGGGACTCTACAATGAGCAGTTCTTC. It specifies CASSLERGLYNEQFF.

Regarding this clone: Likely a read error: the CDR3 ends without its conserved phenylalanine or tryptophan. J is TRBJ1-6 and V is TRBV18, with 8 nucleotides matching TRBD1. CDR3 size: 17 residues. Per the germline V gene, CDR1 is KGHSH and CDR2 is LQKENI. V gave up 6 bases and J gave up 8 bases; unmatched junction bases: 15. CDR3 amino acids: CASSLTGGGDTDSPLHL. For the CDR3, the DNA is TGTGCCAGCTCCCTCACAGGGGGTGGTGATACTGATTCACCCCTCCACCTT.

The rearrangement links TRBV28 to TRBJ1-4, with D perhaps TRBD1 (5 bases). CDR3 length equals 14 residues. The V and J ends lost 6 bases and 7 bases respectively, with 15 bases between them. Germline CDR1 and CDR2: MDHEN and SYDVKM. The CDR3 nucleotides read TGTGCCAGCAGCCGACAGAGAGGGGCTGAAAAACTGTTTTTT. As protein: CASSRQRGAEKLFF.

The chain joins TRBV19 to TRBJ1-5; D uncertain. The CDR3 runs 14 residues. The germline CDR1 and CDR2 sequences are LNHDA and SQIVND (reference sequence). Deletions cut 6 bases from V and 3 bases from J, with 12 bases between. The CDR3 spells CASRGGEPNQPQHF. In nucleotides, the CDR3 is TGTGCCAGTAGGGGTGGGGAGCCCAATCAGCCCCAGCATTTT.

The chain uses TRBV19 and TRBJ2-4; 9 nucleotides agree with TRBD1. The germline gives CDR1 LNHDA, CDR2 SQIVND (reference sequence). The CDR3 has 12 residues. Trimming removed 10 bases from V and 8 bases from J; junction bases left unmatched: 6. The CDR3 loop reads CATADRGDIQYF. In nucleotides, the CDR3 is TGTGCCACCGCGGACAGGGGAGACATTCAGTACTTC.

This clone has only a few counts. The chain recombines TRBV9 with TRBJ2-3; TRBD2 aligns across 9 bases. With V trimmed by 2 bases and J by 5 bases, 6 bases remained unmatched. The CDR3 is 15 residues long. Germline V gene lookup returns CDR1 SGDLS and CDR2 YYNGEE. The CDR3 protein is CASSVPGGGGDTQYF. In DNA form, the CDR3 reads TGTGCCAGCAGCGTTCCTGGCGGGGGGGGAGATACGCAGTATTTT.

This chain uses TRBV10-3 with TRBJ2-2, with 8 bases that match TRBD2. The CDR3 consists of 15 residues. The germline CDR1 and CDR2 sequences are ENHRY and SYGVKD. The V segment lost 3 bases and the J segment 6 bases; nucleotides outside the gene matches: 6. This CDR3 is CAISERLAIPGELFF. The CDR3 nucleotides read TGTGCCATCAGTGAACGACTAGCGATCCCCGGGGAGCTGTTTTTT.

The chain recombines TRBV5-1 with TRBJ2-3; 10 nucleotides line up with TRBD2. CDR1 and CDR2 (germline): SGHRS, YFSETQ. This CDR3 has 15 amino acids. V gave up 5 bases and J gave up 3 bases; unmatched junction bases: 6. Here the CDR3 reads CASRVSGGPTDTQYF. CDR3 in DNA: TGCGCCAGCAGGGTTAGCGGGGGGCCAACAGATACGCAGTATTTT.

This clone has only a few counts. This sequence joins TRBV6-5 and TRBJ1-5; tentative D call: TRBD1 (6 bases). Germline CDR1 MNHEY, CDR2 SVGAGI. The CDR3 length is 14 residues. Trimming left V 6 bases short and J 1 base short, with 10 bases between. The DNA of the CDR3 is TGTGCCAGCAGCTCCGGACAGAGCAATCAGCCCCAGCATTTT. This translates into CASSSGQSNQPQHF.

The chain joins TRBV6-6 to TRBJ2-5; 10 bases map to TRBD2. The CDR3 totals 13 residues. Germline V gene lookup returns CDR1 MNHNY and CDR2 SVGAGI (reference sequence). The J segment lost 5 bases and the V segment lost 6 bases, leaving 3 bases of the junction unmatched. The CDR3 here is CASRRTSGETQYF. CDR3 DNA sequence: TGTGCCAGCAGGCGGACTAGCGGCGAGACCCAGTACTTC.

This clone came up once. The gene calls are TRBV4-2 and TRBJ2-3, with TRBD2 matching 11 bases. Trimming at V came to 1 base and at J to 7 bases, leaving 13 bases not matched to a gene. The germline gives CDR1 LGHNA, CDR2 YNFKEQ. CDR3 length: 18 amino acids. This CDR3 reads CASSQGGLLAGDRNTQYF. CDR3 DNA sequence: TGTGCCAGCAGCCAAGGGGGGTTACTAGCGGGGGACCGGAATACGCAGTATTTT.

This sequence joins TRBV15 and TRBJ2-3, with 12 bases fitting TRBD2. Germline trimming cut 1 base from V and 7 bases from J; bases unmatched to any gene: 6. CDR1 and CDR2 (germline): LNHNV, YYDKDF (reference sequence). This CDR3 spans 16 amino acids. The CDR3 sequence: CATSRASGGAVNTQYF. DNA of the CDR3: TGTGCCACCAGCAGAGCTAGCGGGGGGGCGGTAAATACGCAGTATTTT.

V usage is TRBV27 and J usage is TRBJ2-5, with D uncertain. V lost 6 bases and J 4 bases, leaving 9 bases between the germline ends. CDR3 length equals 12 residues. Per germline, CDR1 MNHEY and CDR2 SMNVEV (reference sequence). The CDR3 DNA sequence: TGTGCCAGCAGGGCACACCGAGAGACCCAGTACTTC. Its translation is CASRAHRETQYF.

This rearrangement joins TRBV30 to TRBJ2-5; D may be TRBD1 or TRBD2 (6 bases each). V shed 2 bases and J shed 6 bases, with 10 bases lying between them. The length of the CDR3 is 12 residues. CDR1 and CDR2 (germline): GTSNPN, SVGIG (reference sequence). In nucleotides, the CDR3 is TGTGCCTGGAGTTCGGGGGCGCAGACCCAGTACTTC. Translation: CAWSSGAQTQYF.

The chain is built from TRBV7-3 and TRBJ1-1; 8 positions match TRBD1. Per germline, CDR1 SGHTA and CDR2 FQGTGA. J gave up 6 bases and V 2 bases, and 8 bases lay outside the gene matches. There are 15 residues in the CDR3. CDR3 sequence (DNA): TGTGCCAGCAGCTTAGCAGGGGGCAGTATCGCTGAAGCTTTCTTT. Translated, it gives CASSLAGGSIAEAFF.

CDR3 loop: CAWTGAGVGMGDTQYF. The CDR3 DNA follows: TGTGCCTGGACGGGTGCTGGGGTGGGTATGGGAGATACGCAGTATTTT. The chain has TRBV30 and TRBJ2-3; D unclear. V was pared by 4 bases and J by 5 bases, with 22 bases between. From germline, CDR1 is GTSNPN and CDR2 SVGIG (reference sequence). The CDR3 has 16 amino acids. The whole variable domain, remainder taken from reference TRBV30 and TRBJ2-3, is SQTIHQWPATLVQPVGSPLSLECTVEGTSNPNLYWYRQAAGRGLQLLFYSVGIGQISSEVPQNLSASRPQDRQFILSSKKLLLSDSGFYLCAWTGAGVGMGDTQYFGPGTRLTVL.

This rearrangement joins TRBV19 to TRBJ2-5, with D perhaps matching TRBD1 or TRBD2 (5 bases each). V shed 6 bases and J shed 7 bases, with 15 bases lying between them. The CDR3 is made up of 13 amino acids. The germline V gene encodes CDR1 LNHDA and CDR2 SQIVND (reference sequence). DNA for the CDR3: TGTGCCAGTAGCCGGGACGGCGGTGGGACCCAGTACTTC. Its translation: CASSRDGGGTQYF. Based on the CDR3 plus reference TRBV19 and TRBJ2-5, the full variable domain is DGGITQSPKYLFRKEGQNVTLSCEQNLNHDAMYWYRQDPGQGLRLIYYSQIVNDFQKGDIAEGYSVSREKKESFPLTVTSAQKNPTAFYLCASSRDGGGTQYFGPGTRLLVL.

CDR3 coding DNA: TGTGCCAGCAGCTCCCGGTTCGGGGAGCGGGAGCAGTACTTC. This encodes CASSSRFGEREQYF. The chain couples TRBV7-2 to TRBJ2-7; D possibly corresponds to TRBD2 (5 bases). V was cut by 4 bases and J by 7 bases, with 17 bases left in between. There are 14 residues in the CDR3. Germline V gene data show CDR1 as SGHTA and CDR2 as FQGNSA.

This sequence joins TRBV30 and TRBJ2-7; D not certain. CDR1 is GTSNPN and CDR2 is SVGIG in the germline V gene (reference sequence). The CDR3 totals 12 residues. The ends were cut back, 0 bases at V and 7 bases at J, with 10 bases in the middle. CDR3 sequence reads: CAWSVLVREQYF. DNA of the CDR3: TGTGCCTGGAGTGTATTAGTTCGGGAGCAGTACTTC.

The chain employs TRBV28 and TRBJ1-2; the D is unclear. There are 13 residues in the CDR3. The germline V gene has CDR1 MDHEN and CDR2 SYDVKM. With 2 bases removed from V and 6 bases from J, the gap between germline ends came to 10 bases. The CDR3 coding sequence is TGTGCCAGCAGTTTAATTGTCAGCCATGGCTACACCTTC. Translated, it gives CASSLIVSHGYTF.

V usage is TRBV7-2 and J usage is TRBJ1-2; D unclear. Between the trimmed V and J ends, which lost 4 bases and 5 bases, there was a span of 17 bases. Germline CDR1 and CDR2: SGHTA and FQGNSA. This CDR3 has 15 amino acids. CDR3: CASSSQDGDRYGYTF. CDR3 bases: TGTGCCAGCAGCTCTCAGGACGGGGATCGGTATGGCTACACCTTC.

This chain links TRBV5-6 with TRBJ2-3; no firm D call. This CDR3 has 11 amino acids. Per the germline V gene, CDR1 is SGHDT and CDR2 is YYEEEE. Trimming removed 0 bases at V and 5 bases at J, with 1 base between. CDR3 loop: CASSLEDTQYF. As DNA, the CDR3 is TGTGCCAGCAGCTTGGAAGATACGCAGTATTTT.

CDR3 DNA sequence: TGTGCCAGCGGTGGTTCTATAAACACTGAAGCTTTCTTT. Residues: CASGGSINTEAFF. This chain links TRBV6-5 with TRBJ1-1; D is uncertain. Germline CDR1 and CDR2: MNHEY and SVGAGI. Trimming removed 8 bases from V and 2 bases from J, with 12 bases in between. The CDR3 extends over 13 amino acids.